These T cell receptor beta chains were read from a single sample in a study of T cells after yellow fever vaccination. One entry per CDR3 protein, called by TCRdb with MiXCR from the 5' RACE reads. The sample yields 400,000 or so distinct CDR3 sequences, over 5% seen once. The sample was PBMCs, taken 5 days after the yellow fever booster vaccination. These receptors were obtained from a man aged 30 to 39 who received the YFV17D yellow fever vaccine. Each CDR3 is given with its conserved first and last residue. The D gene is left open where the match is weak. Clone size appears in some rows only: once, few, many, or a class for an expanded clone.

V: TRBV5-1; size: many; J: TRBJ2-7; D: TRBD1; CDR3: CASSWMDRLAEQYF; DNA: TGCGCCAGCAGCTGGATGGACAGGCTGGCCGAGCAGTACTTC
V: TRBV6-1; size: NA; J: TRBJ1-2; D: NA; CDR3: CASSEDLARGGYTF; DNA: TGTGCCAGCAGCGAGGATCTGGCTCGAGGGGGCTACACCTTC
V: TRBV29-1; size: NA; J: TRBJ2-3; D: TRBD2; CDR3: CSVNGGGRAADTQYF; DNA: TGCAGCGTCAATGGTGGCGGGAGGGCCGCAGATACGCAGTATTTT
V: TRBV20-1; size: few; J: TRBJ2-1; D: NA; CDR3: CSARTSYIYNEQFF; DNA: TGCAGTGCGAGAACTAGCTATATCTACAATGAGCAGTTCTTC
V: TRBV28; size: NA; J: TRBJ2-1; D: TRBD1; CDR3: CASRGTVSYNEQFF; DNA: TGTGCCAGCAGAGGGACAGTCTCCTACAATGAGCAGTTCTTC
V: TRBV18; size: few; J: TRBJ2-3; D: NA; CDR3: CASSPPHGDTQYF; DNA: TGTGCCAGCTCACCCCCACATGGTGATACGCAGTATTTT
V: TRBV5-1; size: NA; J: TRBJ2-1; D: TRBD1; CDR3: CASSLTGGNPYNEQFF; DNA: TGCGCCAGCAGCTTGACAGGGGGCAACCCCTACAATGAGCAGTTCTTC
V: TRBV5-4; size: NA; J: TRBJ2-1; D: TRBD2; CDR3: CASRLRLAGDNEQFF; DNA: TGTGCCAGCAGATTGAGGCTAGCGGGGGACAATGAGCAGTTCTTC
V: TRBV27; size: few; J: TRBJ1-5; D: TRBD1; CDR3: CASSPQGTRQPQHF; DNA: TGTGCCAGCAGTCCACAGGGGACGAGGCAGCCCCAGCATTTT
V: TRBV20-1; size: few; J: TRBJ2-1; D: TRBD2; CDR3: CSARSKTSGTPEQFF; DNA: TGCAGTGCTAGGAGTAAAACTAGCGGGACCCCCGAGCAGTTCTTC
V: TRBV29-1; size: many; J: TRBJ2-1; D: NA; CDR3: CSVEEDWYNEQFF; DNA: TGCAGCGTTGAAGAGGACTGGTACAATGAGCAGTTCTTC
V: TRBV20-1; size: NA; J: TRBJ2-1; D: NA; CDR3: CSAQAGPAYNEQFF; DNA: TGCAGTGCCCAGGCGGGACCGGCCTACAATGAGCAGTTCTTC
V: TRBV6-5; size: many; J: TRBJ2-3; D: NA; CDR3: CASSSGRDTQYF; DNA: TGTGCCAGCAGCTCCGGTAGAGATACGCAGTATTTT
V: TRBV7-9; size: NA; J: TRBJ2-3; D: NA; CDR3: CASSLAQGSFADTQYF; DNA: TGTGCCAGCAGCTTAGCGCAGGGGTCATTCGCGGATACGCAGTATTTT
V: TRBV20-1; size: few; J: TRBJ2-4; D: NA; CDR3: CSARELLRGDDIQYF; DNA: TGCAGTGCTAGAGAGCTACTCAGGGGGGACGACATTCAGTACTTC
V: TRBV19; size: NA; J: TRBJ1-6; D: NA; CDR3: CAGGSRGSPLHF; DNA: TGTGCAGGAGGCTCGCGAGGATCACCCCTCCACTTT
V: TRBV14; size: NA; J: TRBJ1-2; D: NA; CDR3: CASSQTRTFGYTF; DNA: TGTGCCAGCAGCCAAACCCGAACGTTCGGCTACACCTTC